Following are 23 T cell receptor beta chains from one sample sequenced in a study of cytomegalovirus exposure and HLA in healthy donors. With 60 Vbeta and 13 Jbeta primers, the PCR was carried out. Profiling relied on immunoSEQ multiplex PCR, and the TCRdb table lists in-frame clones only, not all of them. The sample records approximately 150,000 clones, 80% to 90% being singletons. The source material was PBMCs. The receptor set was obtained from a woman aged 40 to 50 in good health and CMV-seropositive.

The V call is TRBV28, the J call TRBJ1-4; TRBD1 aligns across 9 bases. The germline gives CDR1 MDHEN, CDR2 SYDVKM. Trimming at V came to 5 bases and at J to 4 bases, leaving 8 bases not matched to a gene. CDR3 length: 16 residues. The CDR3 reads CASSLIRDRDNEKLFF. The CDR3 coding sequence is TGTGCCAGCAGTCTCATCCGGGACAGGGATAATGAAAAACTGTTTTTT.

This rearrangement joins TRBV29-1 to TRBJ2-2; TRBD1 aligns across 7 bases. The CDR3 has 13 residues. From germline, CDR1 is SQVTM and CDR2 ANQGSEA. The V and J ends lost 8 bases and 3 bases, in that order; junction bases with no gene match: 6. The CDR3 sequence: CSIRGQHTGELFF. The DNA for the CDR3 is TGCAGCATAAGGGGACAGCACACCGGGGAGCTGTTTTTT.

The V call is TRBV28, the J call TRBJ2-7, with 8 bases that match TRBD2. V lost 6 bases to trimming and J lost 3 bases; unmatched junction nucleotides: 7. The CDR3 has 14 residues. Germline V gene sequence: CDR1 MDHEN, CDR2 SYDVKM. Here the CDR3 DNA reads TGTGCCAGCAGCGGGGGGGGTGGGGACTACGAGCAGTACTTC. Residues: CASSGGGGDYEQYF.

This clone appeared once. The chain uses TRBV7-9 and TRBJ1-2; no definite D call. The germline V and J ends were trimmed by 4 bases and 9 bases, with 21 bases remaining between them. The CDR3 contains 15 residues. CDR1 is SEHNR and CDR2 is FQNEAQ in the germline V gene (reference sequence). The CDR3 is CASSYRTSGIRSYTF. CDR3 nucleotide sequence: TGTGCCAGCAGCTATAGGACCTCGGGGATTAGGAGCTACACCTTC.

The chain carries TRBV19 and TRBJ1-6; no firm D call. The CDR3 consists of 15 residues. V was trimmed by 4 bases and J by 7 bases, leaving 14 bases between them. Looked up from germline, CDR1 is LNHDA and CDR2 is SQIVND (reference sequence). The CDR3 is CASSTSLGGNSPLHF. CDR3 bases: TGTGCCAGTAGTACCTCTTTGGGAGGCAATTCACCCCTCCACTTT.

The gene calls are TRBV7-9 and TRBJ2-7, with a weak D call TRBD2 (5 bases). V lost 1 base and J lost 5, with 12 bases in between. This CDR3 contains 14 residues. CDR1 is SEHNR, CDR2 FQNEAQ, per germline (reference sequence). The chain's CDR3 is CASSLELVEDEQYF. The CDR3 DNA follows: TGTGCCAGCAGCTTAGAACTAGTAGAAGACGAGCAGTACTTC.

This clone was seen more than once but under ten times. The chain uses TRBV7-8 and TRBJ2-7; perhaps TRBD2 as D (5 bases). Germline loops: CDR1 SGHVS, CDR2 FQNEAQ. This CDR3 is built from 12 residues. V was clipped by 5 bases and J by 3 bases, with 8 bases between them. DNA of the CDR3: TGTGCCAGCAGCCCCCGGGACTACGAGCAGTACTTC. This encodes CASSPRDYEQYF.

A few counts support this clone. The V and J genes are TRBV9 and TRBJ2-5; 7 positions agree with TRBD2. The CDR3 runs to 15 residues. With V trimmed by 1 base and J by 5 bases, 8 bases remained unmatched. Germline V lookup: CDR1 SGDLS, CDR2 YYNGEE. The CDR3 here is CASSVRAGRDETQYF. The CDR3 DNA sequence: TGTGCCAGCAGCGTACGGGCAGGGAGGGACGAGACCCAGTACTTC. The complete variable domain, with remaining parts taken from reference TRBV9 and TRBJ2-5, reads DSGVTQTPKHLITATGQRVTLRCSPRSGDLSVYWYQQSLDQGLQFLIQYYNGEERAKGNILERFSAQQFPDLHSELNLSSLELGDSALYFCASSVRAGRDETQYFGPGTRLLVL.

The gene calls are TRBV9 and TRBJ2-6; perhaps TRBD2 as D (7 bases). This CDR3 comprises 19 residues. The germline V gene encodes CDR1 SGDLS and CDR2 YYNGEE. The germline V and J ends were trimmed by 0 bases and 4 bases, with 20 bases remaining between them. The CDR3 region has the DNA TGTGCCAGCAGCGTAGAAGGGGGGGTCAGAAGAGGAGGGGCCAACGTCCTGACTTTC. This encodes CASSVEGGVRRGGANVLTF.

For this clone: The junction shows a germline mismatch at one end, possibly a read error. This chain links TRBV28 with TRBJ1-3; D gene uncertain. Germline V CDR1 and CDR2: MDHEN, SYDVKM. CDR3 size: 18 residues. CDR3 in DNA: TGTGCCAGCAGTGTGGGAGGGTTTGGGAGTCCTTCTGCAAACACCATATATTTT. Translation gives CASSVGGFGSPSANTIYF.

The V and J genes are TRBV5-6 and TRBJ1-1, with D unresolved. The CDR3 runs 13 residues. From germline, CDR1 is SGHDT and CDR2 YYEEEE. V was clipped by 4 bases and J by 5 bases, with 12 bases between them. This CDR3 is CASSLAGVTEAFF. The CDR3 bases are TGTGCCAGCAGCCTGGCCGGGGTGACTGAAGCTTTCTTT. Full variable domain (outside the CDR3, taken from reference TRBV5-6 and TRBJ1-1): DAGVTQSPTHLIKTRGQQVTLRCSPKSGHDTVSWYQQALGQGPQFIFQYYEEEERQRGNFPDRFSGHQFPNYSSELNVNALLLGDSALYLCASSLAGVTEAFFGQGTRLTVV.

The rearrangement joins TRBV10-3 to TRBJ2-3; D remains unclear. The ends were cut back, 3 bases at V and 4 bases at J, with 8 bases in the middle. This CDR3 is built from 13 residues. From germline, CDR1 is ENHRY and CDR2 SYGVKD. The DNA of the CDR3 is TGTGCCATCAGTGAACGCCCAGCAGATACGCAGTATTTT. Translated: CAISERPADTQYF.

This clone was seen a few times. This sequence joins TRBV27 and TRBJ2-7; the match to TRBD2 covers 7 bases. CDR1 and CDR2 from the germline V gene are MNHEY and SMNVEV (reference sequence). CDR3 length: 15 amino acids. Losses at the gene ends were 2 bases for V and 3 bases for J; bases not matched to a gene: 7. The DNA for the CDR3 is TGTGCCAGCAGTTTAACTAGCGTCAGTCTCTACGAGCAGTACTTC. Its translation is CASSLTSVSLYEQYF.

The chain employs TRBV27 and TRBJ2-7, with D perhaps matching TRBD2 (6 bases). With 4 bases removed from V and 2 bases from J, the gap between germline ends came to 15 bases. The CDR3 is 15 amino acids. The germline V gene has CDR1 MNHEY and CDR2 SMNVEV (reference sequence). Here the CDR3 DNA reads TGTGCCAGCAGTTCCTTTGGGACTCCCACCTACGAGCAGTACTTC. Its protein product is CASSSFGTPTYEQYF.

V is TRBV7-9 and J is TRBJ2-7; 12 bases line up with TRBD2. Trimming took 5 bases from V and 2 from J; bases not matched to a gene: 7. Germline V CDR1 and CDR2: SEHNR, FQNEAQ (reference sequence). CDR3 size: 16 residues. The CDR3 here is CASSLGLAGTTYEQYF. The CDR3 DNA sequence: TGTGCCAGCAGCCTCGGACTAGCGGGGACTACCTACGAGCAGTACTTC.

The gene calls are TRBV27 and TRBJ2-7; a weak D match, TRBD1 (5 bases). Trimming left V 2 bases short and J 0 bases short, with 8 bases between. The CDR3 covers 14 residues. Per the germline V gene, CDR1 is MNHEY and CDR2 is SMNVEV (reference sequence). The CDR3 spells CASSLGQFSYEQYF. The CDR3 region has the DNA TGTGCCAGCAGTTTAGGACAATTCTCCTACGAGCAGTACTTC.

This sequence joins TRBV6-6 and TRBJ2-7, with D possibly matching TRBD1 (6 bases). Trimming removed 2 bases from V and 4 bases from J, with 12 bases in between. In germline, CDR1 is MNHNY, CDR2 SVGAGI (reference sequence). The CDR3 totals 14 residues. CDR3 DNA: TGTGCCAGCAGTTACCTCCGGGACACGTACGAGCAGTACTTC. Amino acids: CASSYLRDTYEQYF.

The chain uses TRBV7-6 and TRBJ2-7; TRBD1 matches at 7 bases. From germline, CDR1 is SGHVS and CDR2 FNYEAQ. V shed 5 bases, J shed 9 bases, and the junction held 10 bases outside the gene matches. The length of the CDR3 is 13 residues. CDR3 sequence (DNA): TGTGCCAGCAGCATACTTCTAGGACAGGTGCAGTACTTC. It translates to CASSILLGQVQYF. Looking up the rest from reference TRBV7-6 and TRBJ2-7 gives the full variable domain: GAGVSQSPRYKVTKRGQDVALRCDPISGHVSLYWYRQALGQGPEFLTYFNYEAQQDKSGLPNDRFSAERPEGSISTLTIQRTEQRDSAMYRCASSILLGQVQYFGPGTRLTVT.

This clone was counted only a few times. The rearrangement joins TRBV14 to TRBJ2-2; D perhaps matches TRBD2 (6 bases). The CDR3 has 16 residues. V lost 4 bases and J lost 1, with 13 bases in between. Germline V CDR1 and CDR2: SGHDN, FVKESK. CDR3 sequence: CASSPYRDWNTGELFF. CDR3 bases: TGTGCCAGCAGCCCTTACCGGGACTGGAACACCGGGGAGCTGTTTTTT.

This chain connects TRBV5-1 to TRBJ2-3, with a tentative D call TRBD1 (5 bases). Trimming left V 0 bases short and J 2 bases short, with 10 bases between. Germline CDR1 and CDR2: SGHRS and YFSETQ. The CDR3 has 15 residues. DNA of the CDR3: TGCGCCAGCAGCTTGGGACAGAAACCCACAGATACGCAGTATTTT. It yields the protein CASSLGQKPTDTQYF. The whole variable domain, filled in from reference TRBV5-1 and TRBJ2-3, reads KAGVTQTPRYLIKTRGQQVTLSCSPISGHRSVSWYQQTPGQGLQFLFEYFSETQRNKGNFPGRFSGRQFSNSRSEMNVSTLELGDSALYLCASSLGQKPTDTQYFGPGTRLTVL.

The CDR3 nucleotides are TGCGCCAGCAGTCAATCGTGGCCACCACCCGAATACGAGCAGTACTTC. It specifies CASSQSWPPPEYEQYF. The chain employs TRBV23-1 and TRBJ2-7; no clear D gene. TRBV23-1 is flagged as an ORF with uncertain function. The CDR3 has 16 amino acids. The V end lost 0 bases, the J end lost 4 bases, and 16 bases lay between the germline ends.

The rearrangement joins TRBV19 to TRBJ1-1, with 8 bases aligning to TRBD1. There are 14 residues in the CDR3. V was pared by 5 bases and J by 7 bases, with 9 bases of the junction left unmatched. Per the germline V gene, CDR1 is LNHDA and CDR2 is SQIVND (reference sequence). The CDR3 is CASSPWGGTGEAFF. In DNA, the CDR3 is TGTGCCAGTAGTCCCTGGGGGGGGACAGGTGAAGCTTTCTTT.

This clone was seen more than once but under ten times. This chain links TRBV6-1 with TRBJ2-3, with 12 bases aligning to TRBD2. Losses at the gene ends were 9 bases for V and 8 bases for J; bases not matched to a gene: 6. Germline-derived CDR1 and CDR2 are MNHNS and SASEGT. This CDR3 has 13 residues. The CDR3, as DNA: TGTGCCAGTCAGACTAGCGGGGGCGGTACGCAGTATTTT. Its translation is CASQTSGGGTQYF.